The clone carrying this T cell receptor (beta chain) was picked up many times. The CDR3 contains 15 residues. Deletions cut 1 base from V and 4 bases from J, with 12 bases between. The germline V gene encodes CDR1 LGHDT and CDR2 YNNKEL (reference sequence). Combining iRepertoire HTBI primers with Arm-PCR of CDR3 regions, the authors built TCR beta libraries. TCRdb passed the multiplex PCR reads through MiXCR, listing each CDR3 protein once. The table lists 550,000 to 650,000 distinct CDR3 sequences, roughly 15% of them singletons. Time point here: newly diagnosed GD, antithyroid drugs for less than 3 months. TCR sequences were obtained from RNA taken from PBMCs. These data belong to a study of regulatory T cells in long-lasting Graves disease. These same records also appear under a second study, on T cells in Graves' hyperthyroidism and ophthalmopathy. Per that paper: The primer set for the first-round RT-PCR of the TCR CDR3 was HTBI.

V is TRBV3-1 and J is TRBJ2-3, with D unresolved. The sequence derives from a man between 18 and 29 years old with Graves disease. Sequenced here: peripheral blood mononuclear cells (PBMCs), sampled at new diagnosis, from a patient treated with antithyroid drugs. The chain's CDR3 is CASSQVPGTPDTQYF. The CDR3 nucleotides are TGTGCCAGCAGCCAAGTCCCAGGCACCCCAGATACGCAGTATTTT.